These T cell receptor beta chains were read from a single sample in a study of blood T cell repertoires in COVID-19. Measured with immunoSEQ multiplex PCR; TCRdb has only the in-frame clones, and not every one. The sample carries around 250,000 clones, roughly 85% recorded once. Sample: PBMCs or T cells enriched from blood (not recorded which). The receptors were sampled from a woman aged 50 to 65 who had recovered from COVID-19. Both conserved end residues are part of each CDR3. A D gene is named only where the DNA matches it firmly. Clone size is given for some rows only: seen once, a few or many times, or a class if the clone is expanded.

d_call,v_call,j_call,clone_size,cdr3_aa,cdr3_nt
TRBD1,TRBV2,TRBJ1-6,few,CASSADRDNSPLHF,TGTGCCAGCAGTGCGGACAGGGATAATTCACCCCTCCACTTT
-,TRBV28,TRBJ2-5,once,CASSPPSREETQYF,TGTGCCAGCAGTCCCCCTTCCAGGGAAGAGACCCAGTACTTC
TRBD2,TRBV3-1/TRBV3-2,TRBJ2-5,-,CASSLQLGLAGVETQYF,TGTGCCAGCAGCCTCCAGCTGGGACTAGCGGGAGTAGAGACCCAGTACTTC
TRBD1,TRBV18,TRBJ1-1,-,CASQNTDRGLRTEAFF,TGTGCCAGCCAAAACACGGACAGGGGGTTGAGGACTGAAGCTTTCTTT
-,TRBV11-1,TRBJ2-7,-,CASSLPQGHEQYF,TGTGCCAGCAGCTTACCACAGGGCCACGAGCAGTACTTC
-,TRBV29-1,TRBJ1-5,-,CSVSRGSNQPQHF,TGCAGCGTTTCTAGAGGGAGCAATCAGCCCCAGCATTTT
TRBD1,TRBV12-3/TRBV12-4,TRBJ1-2,-,CASRGQGKGYTF,TGTGCCAGCAGGGGACAGGGGAAAGGCTACACCTTC
TRBD1,TRBV4-1,TRBJ2-7,-,CASSPDRVLLEQYF,TGCGCCAGCAGCCCCGACAGGGTCCTCCTCGAGCAGTACTTC
TRBD1,TRBV4-1,TRBJ1-2,-,CASSQEGQGVSWGYTF,TGCGCCAGCAGCCAAGAGGGACAGGGGGTCTCATGGGGCTACACCTTC
-,TRBV21-1,TRBJ1-4,-,CASSKDRANEKLFF,TGTGCCAGCAGCAAGGACAGGGCTAATGAAAAACTGTTTTTT
-,TRBV7-6,TRBJ2-7,-,CASSRKTGDYEQYF,TGTGCCAGCAGTCGAAAAACGGGGGATTACGAGCAGTACTTC
-,TRBV4-1,TRBJ1-3,-,CASSQELRGSGNTIYF,TGCGCCAGCAGCCAAGAGTTAAGGGGATCCGGAAACACCATATATTTT
-,TRBV21-1,TRBJ2-4,-,CASSKDGGKAKNIQYF,TGTGCCAGCAGCAAAGATGGGGGGAAGGCCAAAAACATTCAGTACTTC
TRBD2,TRBV28,TRBJ2-7,many,CASSLAVWRTSGSYEQYF,TGTGCCAGCAGTTTGGCAGTATGGAGGACTAGCGGGAGCTACGAGCAGTACTTC
TRBD1,TRBV18,TRBJ1-1,-,CASSSATGGSTEAFF,TGTGCCAGCTCGTCCGCTACAGGGGGGTCCACTGAAGCTTTCTTT
TRBD1,TRBV9,TRBJ2-7,-,CASSASRTGDTYEQYF,TGTGCCAGCAGCGCCAGTCGGACAGGGGACACCTACGAGCAGTACTTC
TRBD1,TRBV2,TRBJ2-2,-,CASIIQGVGTGELFF,TGTGCCAGCATCATACAGGGGGTTGGCACCGGGGAGCTGTTTTTT
TRBD2,TRBV10-3,TRBJ2-3,-,CAISESGLAGGVYTQYF,TGTGCCATCAGTGAGTCGGGGCTAGCGGGAGGTGTATATACGCAGTATTTT
TRBD1,TRBV19,TRBJ1-1,-,CASINRGVPEAFF,TGTGCCAGTATTAACAGGGGGGTCCCTGAAGCTTTCTTT
TRBD1,TRBV2,TRBJ1-4,-,CASRPPTGVNEKLFF,TGTGCCAGCAGACCTCCGACAGGGGTGAATGAAAAACTGTTTTTT
TRBD2,TRBV27,TRBJ2-1,-,CASSRTSGTSYNEQFF,TGTGCCAGCTCCCGGACGAGCGGGACCTCCTACAATGAGCAGTTCTTC
-,TRBV5-4,TRBJ2-7,-,CASSHSGGRRDEQYF,TGTGCCAGCAGCCACTCGGGGGGCAGGAGGGACGAGCAGTACTTC
-,TRBV7-2,TRBJ1-1,-,CASSSQGGQNTEAFF,TGTGCCAGCAGCTCCCAAGGGGGACAGAACACTGAAGCTTTCTTT
-,TRBV5-4,TRBJ2-2,few,CASSLGQGKAGELFF,TGTGCCAGCAGCTTGGGGCAGGGCAAGGCCGGGGAGCTGTTTTTT
-,TRBV5-4,TRBJ2-5,-,CASSYQGPSVETQYF,TGTGCCAGCAGCTATCAGGGACCTAGCGTGGAGACCCAGTACTTC
TRBD1,TRBV28,TRBJ1-2,once,CASSLRQGEGYGYTF,TGTGCCAGCAGTCTTCGACAGGGGGAGGGATATGGCTACACCTTC
-,TRBV2,TRBJ1-1,-,CASSVGQGTEAFF,TGTGCCAGCAGTGTGGGGCAGGGTACTGAAGCTTTCTTT
-,TRBV9,TRBJ2-3,-,CASSPTGVRSTDTQYF,TGTGCCAGCAGCCCAACGGGAGTCAGAAGCACAGATACGCAGTATTTT
TRBD2,TRBV30,TRBJ2-7,-,CAWSHETGLAGDYEQYF,TGTGCCTGGAGCCATGAAACAGGTCTAGCGGGAGACTACGAGCAGTACTTC
-,TRBV4-1,TRBJ1-1,-,CASSQDSDSLNTEAFF,TGCGCCAGCAGCCAAGATTCGGACAGCTTGAACACTGAAGCTTTCTTT
-,TRBV9,TRBJ1-3,-,CASSAPGLRSSGNTIYF,TGTGCCAGCAGCGCCCCGGGACTCCGGAGCTCTGGAAACACCATATATTTT
-,TRBV20-1,TRBJ2-7,-,CSAITNNEQYF,TGCAGTGCCATTACAAACAACGAGCAGTACTTC
TRBD1,TRBV9,TRBJ2-2,few,CASERRTGSTGELFF,TGTGCCAGCGAAAGAAGGACAGGGAGCACCGGGGAGCTGTTTTTT
-,TRBV30,TRBJ2-7,-,CAWSPATGLSYEQYF,TGTGCCTGGAGCCCTGCTACGGGGTTATCCTACGAGCAGTACTTC
-,TRBV5-4,TRBJ1-5,-,CASTRYGGTGERSNQPQHF,TGTGCCAGCACCCGATACGGGGGTACGGGGGAAAGGAGCAATCAGCCCCAGCATTTT
TRBD2,TRBV6-4,TRBJ2-5,-,CASSATSGRAGETQYF,TGTGCCAGCAGTGCCACTAGCGGGAGGGCCGGAGAGACCCAGTACTTC
-,TRBV2,TRBJ2-1,-,CASFSSGPSSYNEQFF,TGTGCCAGTTTCTCCAGCGGTCCTAGCTCCTACAATGAGCAGTTCTTC
TRBD1,TRBV19,TRBJ2-7,-,CASSITQGATYEQYF,TGTGCCAGTAGTATAACACAGGGGGCCACCTACGAGCAGTACTTC
TRBD1,TRBV18,TRBJ2-4,-,CASSRGQGADIQYF,TGTGCCAGCTCACGGGGACAGGGGGCGGACATTCAGTACTTC
-,TRBV2,TRBJ1-2,-,CASSSQGFGYGYTF,TGTGCCAGCAGTTCTCAGGGGTTCGGCTATGGCTACACCTTC
-,TRBV2,TRBJ2-5,-,CASSPQGTETQYF,TGTGCCAGCAGTCCCCAGGGTACGGAGACCCAGTACTTC
TRBD1,TRBV14,TRBJ1-1,-,CASSQDGGGALTEAFF,TGTGCCAGCAGCCAAGATGGAGGGGGCGCACTCACTGAAGCTTTCTTT
TRBD2,TRBV3-1/TRBV3-2,TRBJ2-1,-,CASSQGGGREEQFF,TGTGCCAGCAGCCAGGGGGGAGGGAGGGAAGAGCAGTTCTTC
-,TRBV2,TRBJ2-2,-,CASSLAGSTGELFF,TGTGCCAGCAGTCTGGCGGGTAGCACCGGGGAGCTGTTTTTT
TRBD2,TRBV28,TRBJ2-7,once,CASSYLPGGAYEQYF,TGTGCCAGCAGTTATCTTCCGGGGGGAGCCTACGAGCAGTACTTC
TRBD2,TRBV2,TRBJ2-3,-,CASSLDSGRTDTQYF,TGTGCCAGCAGCCTAGATAGCGGGAGAACAGATACGCAGTATTTT
TRBD1,TRBV6-5,TRBJ2-7,-,CASSFPGTAPYEQYF,TGTGCCAGCAGTTTTCCCGGGACAGCTCCTTACGAGCAGTACTTC
TRBD2,TRBV5-4,TRBJ2-5,-,CASSRAGGETQYF,TGTGCCAGCAGCAGGGCCGGGGGGGAGACCCAGTACTTC
-,TRBV29-1,TRBJ1-6,-,CSVGGGNNSPLHF,TGCAGCGTTGGGGGAGGAAATAATTCACCCCTCCACTTT
-,TRBV4-1,TRBJ2-5,-,CASSASRGAGETQYF,TGCGCCAGCAGCGCCTCTCGGGGGGCCGGAGAGACCCAGTACTTC
TRBD2,TRBV28,TRBJ2-3,-,CATSTGTRQADTQYF,TGTGCCACTTCTACCGGGACTAGACAGGCAGATACGCAGTATTTT
-,TRBV19,TRBJ1-5,-,CASNSRQYSNQPQHF,TGTGCCAGTAACAGCCGACAGTATAGCAATCAGCCCCAGCATTTT
TRBD2,TRBV10-2,TRBJ2-7,-,CASSMGGIPYEQYF,TGCGCCAGCAGTATGGGGGGGATTCCCTACGAGCAGTACTTC
TRBD1,TRBV28,TRBJ2-4,-,CASTVTGGRNIQYF,TGTGCCAGCACCGTGACAGGGGGGAGGAACATTCAGTACTTC
TRBD1,TRBV27,TRBJ1-5,-,CASSSRQGGNQPQHF,TGTGCCAGCAGTTCCAGACAGGGTGGGAATCAGCCCCAGCATTTT
-,TRBV5-1,TRBJ2-5,-,CASSLTSPRETQYF,TGCGCCAGCAGCTTAACGTCGCCGCGGGAGACCCAGTACTTC
TRBD2,TRBV18,TRBJ2-5,-,CASSPGTSGSGETQYF,TGTGCCAGCTCACCAGGGACTAGCGGTTCAGGGGAGACCCAGTACTTC
TRBD2,TRBV7-6,TRBJ2-1,-,CASSQGGLADYNEQFF,TGTGCCAGTTCACAAGGGGGACTAGCGGACTACAATGAGCAGTTCTTC
TRBD1,TRBV28,TRBJ1-1,-,CAIWDRGQTEAFF,TGTGCCATCTGGGACAGGGGGCAAACTGAAGCTTTCTTT
TRBD1,TRBV7-6,TRBJ2-5,-,CASSPRGQGGETQYF,TGTGCCAGCAGCCCACGAGGACAGGGGGGAGAGACCCAGTACTTC